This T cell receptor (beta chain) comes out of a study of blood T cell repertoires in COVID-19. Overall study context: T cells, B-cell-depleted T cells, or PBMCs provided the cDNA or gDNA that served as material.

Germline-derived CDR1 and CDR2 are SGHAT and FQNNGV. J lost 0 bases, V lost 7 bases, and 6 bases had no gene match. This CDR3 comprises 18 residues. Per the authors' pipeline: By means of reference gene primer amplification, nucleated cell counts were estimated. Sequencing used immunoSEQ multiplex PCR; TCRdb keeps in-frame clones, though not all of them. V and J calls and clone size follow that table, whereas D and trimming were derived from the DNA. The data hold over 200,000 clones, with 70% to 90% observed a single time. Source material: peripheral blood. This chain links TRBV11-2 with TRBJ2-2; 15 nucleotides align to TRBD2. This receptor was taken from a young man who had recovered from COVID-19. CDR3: CASTTGLAGGANTGELFF. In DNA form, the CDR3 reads TGTGCCAGCACCACGGGACTAGCGGGGGGCGCGAACACCGGGGAGCTGTTTTTT.